Listed here is a single TCR beta chain. Germline V CDR1 and CDR2: SGHDT, YYEEEE. The ends were cut back, 1 base at V and 4 bases at J, with 15 bases in the middle. The CDR3 has 16 amino acids. In the PCR, 60 Vbeta and 13 Jbeta primers were used. Using immunoSEQ multiplex PCR, the repertoire was profiled, and TCRdb retains in-frame clones only, with some absent. The top ten hold 2.7% of the sample, which has about 200,000 clones, 75% to 90% seen once. The data derive from a study of cytomegalovirus exposure and HLA in healthy donors. Sequenced: PBMCs. The chain has TRBV5-6 and TRBJ1-3; possible D gene TRBD1, 6 bases. This receptor was identified in a woman aged 40 to 50 in good health and CMV-seronegative. CDR3 bases: TGTGCCAGCAGCTTGAGGTCAGGGGCCATGGGAAACACCATATATTTT. Translation: CASSLRSGAMGNTIYF.